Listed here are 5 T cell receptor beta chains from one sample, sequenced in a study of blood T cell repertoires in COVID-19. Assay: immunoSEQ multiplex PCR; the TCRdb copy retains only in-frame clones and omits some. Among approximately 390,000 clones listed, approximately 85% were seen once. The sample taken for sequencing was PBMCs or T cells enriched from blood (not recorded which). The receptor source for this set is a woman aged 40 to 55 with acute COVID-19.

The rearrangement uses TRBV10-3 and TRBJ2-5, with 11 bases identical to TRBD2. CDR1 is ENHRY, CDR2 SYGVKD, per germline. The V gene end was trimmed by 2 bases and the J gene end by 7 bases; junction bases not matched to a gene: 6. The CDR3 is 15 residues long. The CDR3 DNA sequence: TGTGCCATCAGTGAGATTAGCGGGGGGGGGACGACCCAGTACTTC. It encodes CAISEISGGGTTQYF.

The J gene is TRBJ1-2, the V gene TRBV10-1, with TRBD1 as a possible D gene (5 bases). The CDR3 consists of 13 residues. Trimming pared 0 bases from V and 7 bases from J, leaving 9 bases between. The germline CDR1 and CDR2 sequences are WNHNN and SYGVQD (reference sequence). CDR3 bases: TGCGCCAGCAGTGAGTCCGGAGGGACTGGCTACACCTTC. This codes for CASSESGGTGYTF.

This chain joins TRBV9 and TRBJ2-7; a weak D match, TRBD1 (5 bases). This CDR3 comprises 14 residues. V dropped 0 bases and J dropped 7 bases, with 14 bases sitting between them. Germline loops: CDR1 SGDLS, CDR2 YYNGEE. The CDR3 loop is CASSVGTTGLEQYF. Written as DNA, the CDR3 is TGTGCCAGCAGCGTAGGGACAACGGGCTTAGAGCAGTACTTC.

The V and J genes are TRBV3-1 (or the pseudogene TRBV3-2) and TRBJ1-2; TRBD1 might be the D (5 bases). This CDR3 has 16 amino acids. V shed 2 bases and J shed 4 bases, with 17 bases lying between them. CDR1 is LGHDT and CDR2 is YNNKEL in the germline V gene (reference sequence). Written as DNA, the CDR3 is TGTGCCAGCAGCCAAAGGGCCCCTTCTGGGGCCTATGGCTACACCTTC. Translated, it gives CASSQRAPSGAYGYTF.

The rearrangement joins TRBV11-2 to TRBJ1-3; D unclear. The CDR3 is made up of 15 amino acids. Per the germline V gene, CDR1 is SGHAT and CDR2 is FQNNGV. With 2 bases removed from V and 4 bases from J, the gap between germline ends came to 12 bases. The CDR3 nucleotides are TGTGCCAGCAGCTTATCTGGGCGTTCAGGAAACACCATATATTTT. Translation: CASSLSGRSGNTIYF. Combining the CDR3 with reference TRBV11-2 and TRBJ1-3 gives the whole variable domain EAGVAQSPRYKIIEKRQSVAFWCNPISGHATLYWYQQILGQGPKLLIQFQNNGVVDDSQLPKDRFSAERLKGVDSTLKIQPAKLEDSAVYLCASSLSGRSGNTIYFGEGSWLTVV.